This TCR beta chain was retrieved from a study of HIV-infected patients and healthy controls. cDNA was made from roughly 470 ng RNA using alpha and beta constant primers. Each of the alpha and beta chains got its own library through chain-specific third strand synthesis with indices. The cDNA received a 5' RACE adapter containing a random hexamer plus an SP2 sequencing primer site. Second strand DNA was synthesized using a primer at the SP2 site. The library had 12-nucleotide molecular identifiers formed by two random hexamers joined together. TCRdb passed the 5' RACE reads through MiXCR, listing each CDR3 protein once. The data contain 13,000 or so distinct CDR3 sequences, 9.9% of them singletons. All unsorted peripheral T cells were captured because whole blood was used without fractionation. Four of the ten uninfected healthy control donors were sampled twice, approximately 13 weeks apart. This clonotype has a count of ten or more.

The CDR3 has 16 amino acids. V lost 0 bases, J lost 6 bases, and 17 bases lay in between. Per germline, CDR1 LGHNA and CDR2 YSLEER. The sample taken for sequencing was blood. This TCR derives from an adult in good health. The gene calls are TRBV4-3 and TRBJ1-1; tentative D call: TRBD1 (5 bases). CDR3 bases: TGCGCCAGCAGCCAAGACGTCCAGGGAGGACCGTCTGAAGCTTTCTTT. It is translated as CASSQDVQGGPSEAFF.